These T cell receptor beta chains were read from a single sample in a study of cytomegalovirus exposure and HLA in healthy donors. Libraries were prepared by immunoSEQ multiplex PCR; TCRdb keeps only in-frame clonotypes and omits some of them. The table records some 200,000 clones, over 80% of them present only once. Sequenced material: PBMCs. The receptors derive from a woman aged 18-29 years in good health and CMV-seronegative. The CDR3 runs from the conserved cysteine through the conserved F or W. The D gene is left open where the match is weak. Not every row has a clone size; where given, it reads once, few, many or a size class.

CDR3 length	V gene	D gene	J gene	clone size	CDR3 protein	CDR3 DNA
17	TRBV5-1	-	TRBJ1-4	-	CASSLGGSGMANEKLFF	TGCGCCAGCAGCTTGGGCGGAAGCGGAATGGCTAATGAAAAACTGTTTTTT
17	TRBV10-1	TRBD1	TRBJ1-5	-	CASGVATGQVGNQPQHF	TGCGCCAGCGGTGTCGCGACCGGACAGGTGGGGAATCAGCCCCAGCATTTT
16	TRBV9	TRBD2	TRBJ2-1	-	CASSVDYGGSWNEQFF	TGTGCCAGCAGCGTAGACTATGGCGGGAGCTGGAATGAGCAGTTCTTC
15	TRBV30	-	TRBJ2-7	-	CAWTPGGINEYEQYF	TGTGCCTGGACCCCCGGGGGAATTAATGAGTACGAGCAGTACTTC
14	TRBV5-1	-	TRBJ2-3	-	CASSLEAGTDTQYF	TGCGCCAGCAGCTTGGAAGCAGGAACAGATACGCAGTATTTT
15	TRBV6-5	-	TRBJ2-7	-	CASRWSSTMGGRQYF	TGTGCCAGCAGGTGGTCTAGCACAATGGGGGGACGACAGTACTTC
15	TRBV7-6	-	TRBJ1-3	-	CASSYKGGVGNTIYF	TGTGCCAGCAGCTATAAGGGGGGGGTTGGAAACACCATATATTTT
14	TRBV9	-	TRBJ2-2	-	CASRFDLHTGELFF	TGTGCCAGCAGGTTTGACTTACACACCGGGGAGCTGTTTTTT
14	TRBV14	TRBD2	TRBJ2-7	-	CASSQVGGGYEQYF	TGTGCCAGCAGCCAAGTCGGCGGGGGCTACGAGCAGTACTTC
12	TRBV19	-	TRBJ1-2	-	CASSRTDYGYTF	TGTGCCAGTAGTAGGACAGACTATGGCTACACCTTC
14	TRBV28	-	TRBJ2-2	-	CASSPGDFTGELFF	TGTGCCAGCAGTCCCGGGGACTTTACCGGGGAGCTGTTTTTT
17	TRBV12-5	-	TRBJ1-5	-	CASGLVIAGESNQPQHF	TGTGCTAGTGGTTTGGTCATAGCAGGGGAGTCGAATCAGCCCCAGCATTTT
17	TRBV9	-	TRBJ1-1	-	CASSVEGQALPNTEAFF	TGTGCCAGCAGCGTAGAGGGGCAGGCACTCCCGAACACTGAAGCTTTCTTT
14	TRBV25-1	TRBD1	TRBJ2-1	-	CASRSVQGADEQFF	TGTGCCAGCCGATCGGTGCAGGGGGCAGATGAGCAGTTCTTC
14	TRBV2	-	TRBJ1-2	-	CASSVWETNYGYTF	TGTGCCAGCAGTGTCTGGGAGACTAACTATGGCTACACCTTC
13	TRBV27	-	TRBJ2-7	-	CASSLLARGEQYF	TGTGCCAGCAGTTTACTGGCAAGGGGCGAGCAGTACTTC
16	TRBV28	TRBD1	TRBJ1-3	-	CASIYRGLPSGNTIYF	TGTGCCAGCATATACAGGGGGCTGCCCTCTGGAAACACCATATATTTT
15	TRBV6-1	-	TRBJ2-3	-	CASSELDISTDTQYF	TGTGCCAGCAGTGAACTGGACATCAGCACAGATACGCAGTATTTT
14	TRBV5-1	TRBD1	TRBJ1-1	-	CASSPGQGYTEAFF	TGCGCCAGCAGCCCGGGACAGGGATACACTGAAGCTTTCTTT
15	TRBV7-9	TRBD2	TRBJ2-7	once	CASSLTAGVPYEQYF	TGTGCCAGCAGCTTAACAGCGGGAGTACCCTACGAGCAGTACTTC
15	TRBV6-1	-	TRBJ1-6	-	CASSGPTGRYSPLHF	TGTGCCAGCAGTGGTCCCACAGGGAGATACTCACCCCTCCACTTT
12	TRBV2	-	TRBJ2-1	-	CASRQLYNEQFF	TGTGCCAGCAGACAGCTTTACAATGAGCAGTTCTTC
16	TRBV5-1	-	TRBJ1-2	few	CASSLFVGQTLEGYTF	TGCGCCAGCAGCTTGTTCGTCGGCCAAACCCTGGAGGGCTACACCTTC
12	TRBV28	-	TRBJ2-5	once	CASNFDQETQYF	TGTGCCAGCAATTTCGACCAAGAGACCCAGTACTTC
16	TRBV23-1	-	TRBJ2-7	-	CASSQLWYYERYEQYF	TGCGCCAGCAGTCAATTGTGGTACTACGAACGCTACGAGCAGTACTTC
13	TRBV28	TRBD1	TRBJ1-2	-	CASSSGQIYGYTF	TGTGCCAGCAGTTCGGGACAGATCTATGGCTACACCTTC
12	TRBV6-5	TRBD1	TRBJ2-1	-	CATDRGQNEQFF	TGTGCCACCGACAGGGGGCAAAATGAGCAGTTCTTC
16	TRBV15	TRBD2	TRBJ2-7	-	CATSRDIPAGGPEQYF	TGTGCCACCAGCAGAGATATCCCTGCGGGAGGCCCCGAGCAGTACTTC
15	TRBV9	-	TRBJ1-1	-	CASSVDGGANTEAFF	TGTGCCAGCAGCGTAGATGGGGGGGCGAACACTGAAGCTTTCTTT
13	TRBV30	-	TRBJ1-2	-	CAWRDSTNYGYTF	TGTGCCTGGAGGGACAGTACAAACTATGGCTACACCTTC
15	TRBV19	-	TRBJ2-7	-	CASSIATGFHYEQYF	TGTGCCAGTAGTATAGCGACAGGATTCCACTACGAGCAGTACTTC
13	TRBV19	-	TRBJ2-7	-	CASSQPGSYEQYF	TGTGCCAGTAGTCAGCCAGGGTCCTACGAGCAGTACTTC
14	TRBV10-3	-	TRBJ1-1	-	CAISGQYTAPEAFF	TGTGCCATCAGCGGACAATATACAGCCCCTGAAGCTTTCTTT
15	TRBV19	TRBD1	TRBJ1-1	-	CASSIGTGAKTEAFF	TGTGCCAGTAGTATTGGGACAGGGGCGAAGACTGAAGCTTTCTTT
14	TRBV11-2	TRBD1	TRBJ2-7	-	CASSFLQGSGEQYF	TGTGCCAGCAGCTTCCTACAGGGGTCCGGCGAGCAGTACTTC
13	TRBV6-5	-	TRBJ2-1	-	CASSYSGGREQFF	TGTGCCAGCAGTTACTCGGGGGGAAGGGAGCAGTTCTTC
14	TRBV27	-	TRBJ1-5	-	CASSFAGFGQPQHF	TGTGCCAGCAGTTTTGCAGGGTTCGGCCAGCCCCAGCATTTT
14	TRBV28	-	TRBJ2-2	-	CASLGETDTGELFF	TGTGCCAGCCTCGGCGAGACAGACACCGGGGAGCTGTTTTTT
14	TRBV19	TRBD1	TRBJ1-5	-	CASSLGTAYQPQHF	TGTGCCAGTAGCCTGGGGACAGCTTATCAGCCCCAGCATTTT
15	TRBV9	-	TRBJ2-4	once	CASSVGGSRGNIQYF	TGTGCCAGCAGCGTAGGAGGAAGTCGCGGAAACATTCAGTACTTC
14	TRBV5-4	TRBD2	TRBJ2-3	-	CASRGDGGADTQYF	TGTGCCAGCAGGGGGGACGGGGGGGCAGATACGCAGTATTTT
15	TRBV5-6	-	TRBJ2-3	-	CASSLRRGGTDTQYF	TGTGCCAGCAGCTTGAGGAGAGGAGGCACAGATACGCAGTATTTT
16	TRBV30	TRBD2	TRBJ2-5	-	CAWSRLRPSGGETQYF	TGTGCCTGGAGTCGATTAAGGCCATCGGGGGGAGAGACCCAGTACTTC
15	TRBV12-5	TRBD1	TRBJ1-1	-	CASGFRQGMNTEAFF	TGTGCTAGTGGTTTTCGACAGGGGATGAACACTGAAGCTTTCTTT
15	TRBV6-6	-	TRBJ2-1	once	CASSSRGGSYNEQFF	TGTGCCAGCAGTTCCAGGGGAGGGTCCTACAATGAGCAGTTCTTC
12	TRBV9	-	TRBJ1-2	-	CASSGQDYGYTF	TGTGCCAGCAGCGGACAGGACTATGGCTACACCTTC
13	TRBV30	-	TRBJ1-1	-	CAWDLSRNTEAFF	TGTGCCTGGGACTTGTCCAGGAACACTGAAGCTTTCTTT
12	TRBV19	TRBD1	TRBJ1-1	-	CASGQGNTEAFF	TGTGCCAGCGGACAGGGTAACACTGAAGCTTTCTTT
19	TRBV6-1	-	TRBJ1-6	-	CASSEQLPVQSSYNSPLHF	TGTGCCAGCAGTGAACAACTACCAGTTCAGAGCTCCTATAATTCACCCCTCCACTTT
15	TRBV9	-	TRBJ1-1	-	CASRVTGNGNTEAFF	TGTGCCAGCAGAGTAACAGGGAATGGGAACACTGAAGCTTTCTTT
17	TRBV18	TRBD1	TRBJ1-2	-	CASSPSTRDRGNYGYTF	TGTGCCAGCTCACCGTCAACCCGGGACAGGGGAAACTATGGCTACACCTTC
13	TRBV2	TRBD1	TRBJ1-2	-	CASLRQGWDGYTF	TGTGCCAGCCTAAGACAGGGGTGGGATGGCTACACCTTC
16	TRBV9	-	TRBJ1-3	once	CASSGEPGVGGNTIYF	TGTGCCAGCAGCGGCGAGCCAGGGGTAGGTGGAAACACCATATATTTT
15	TRBV7-8	TRBD1	TRBJ1-1	-	CASSFRQGAYTEAFF	TGTGCCAGCAGCTTCCGACAGGGGGCTTACACTGAAGCTTTCTTT
16	TRBV18	-	TRBJ1-2	-	CASSPRNFWGDYGYTF	TGTGCCAGCTCACCACGGAACTTTTGGGGGGACTATGGCTACACCTTC
14	TRBV7-3	TRBD1	TRBJ2-7	once	CASSPAGGLVEQYF	TGTGCCAGCAGCCCAGCAGGGGGTCTGGTCGAGCAGTACTTC
14	TRBV7-9	-	TRBJ1-3	-	CASSLVDGGNTIYF	TGTGCCAGCAGCTTAGTTGACGGGGGAAACACCATATATTTT